Listed here are 10 T cell receptor beta chains from one sample, sequenced in a study of identical twins. TCRdb re-derived calls from the 5' RACE reads in MiXCR, one entry per CDR3 protein. The sample yields 500,000 to 600,000 distinct CDR3 sequences, roughly a fifth seen once. These data were likewise used in another study, on T cells expressing NK-cell markers.

Sequencing used CD4+ T cells sorted from blood. The receptors were sampled from a woman aged 18-29 years in good health.

This clonotype was counted at least ten times. This chain links TRBV25-1 with TRBJ1-1; no firm D call. Germline CDR1 and CDR2: MGHDK and SYGVNS. Trimming pared 1 base from V and 3 bases from J, leaving 9 bases between. This CDR3 is built from 14 residues. CDR3 protein: CASSESPGYTEAFF. CDR3 nucleotide sequence: TGTGCCAGCAGTGAATCCCCAGGATACACTGAAGCTTTCTTT.

In its sample, this clonotype was seen a few times. This chain connects TRBV29-1 to TRBJ2-7; 10 bases are a match to TRBD1. The CDR3 is 16 residues long. CDR1 is SQVTM, CDR2 ANQGSEA, per germline. V dropped 0 bases and J dropped 6; count of bases not matched to a gene: 11. This CDR3 reads CSVEDPGTGETGEQYF. In nucleotides, the CDR3 is TGCAGCGTTGAAGACCCCGGGACAGGGGAAACTGGCGAGCAGTACTTC.

This clonotype was seen a few times. V is TRBV10-3 and J is TRBJ2-2, with 8 positions matching TRBD2. V trimming: 6 bases; J trimming: 3 bases; junction bases outside the gene matches: 6. The CDR3 runs 15 residues. CDR1 and CDR2 (germline): ENHRY, SYGVKD. As DNA, the CDR3 is TGTGCCATCAGCCCCGGGACTAGTTACACCGGGGAGCTGTTTTTT. This sequence encodes CAISPGTSYTGELFF.

This clonotype was seen just once. CDR3 DNA sequence: TGCGCCAGCAGCCAGGGGGCGACAGGGCGCGACGAGCAGTACTTC. This gives the protein CASSQGATGRDEQYF. This chain uses TRBV4-1 with TRBJ2-7; 7 bases align to TRBD1. CDR3 size: 15 residues. The junction had 10 bases not matched to a gene; V was cut back by 3 bases and J by 5 bases. Germline V lookup: CDR1 MGHRA, CDR2 YSYEKL.

A remark on this clonotype: Germline and junction disagree at one end, which may indicate a read error. This chain connects TRBV3-1 to TRBJ1-6; D uncertain. The CDR3 is 14 amino acids. Germline CDR1 LGHDT, CDR2 YNNKEL (reference sequence). The CDR3 region is CASSQVHDSAVLDF. The DNA for the CDR3 is TGTGCCAGCAGCCAAGTTCATGATTCCGCAGTCCTCGACTTT.

This clonotype was counted only a few times. V is TRBV6-2 or TRBV6-3 and J is TRBJ2-7; D perhaps matches TRBD2 (5 bases). Germline V gives CDR1 MNHEY, CDR2 SVGEGT. The CDR3 is 12 residues long. The V gene lost 6 bases and the J gene lost 3 bases, with 9 bases spanning the gap. The CDR3 sequence is CASSPRDYEQYF. As DNA, the CDR3 is TGTGCCAGCAGCCCCCGGGACTACGAGCAGTACTTC.

This clonotype was counted only a few times. CDR3: CASSPEDGAINEQFF. The CDR3 bases are TGTGCCAGCAGCCCCGAGGACGGGGCGATCAATGAGCAGTTCTTC. The V call is TRBV3-1, the J call TRBJ2-1; either TRBD1 or TRBD2 may fit D (5 bases each). Germline-derived CDR1 and CDR2 are LGHDT and YNNKEL (reference sequence). The CDR3 extends over 15 amino acids. The V gene lost 4 bases and the J gene lost 6 bases, with 16 bases spanning the gap.

This clonotype was found a few times. The J gene is TRBJ2-7, the V gene TRBV12-5; TRBD1 or TRBD2 may be the D gene (5 bases each). CDR1 and CDR2 from the germline V gene are LGHNT and FRNRAP. The V end was cut by 8 bases, the J end by 7 bases, with 24 bases between. This CDR3 spans 15 amino acids. The CDR3 DNA follows: TGTGCTAGTCGGGACCCCTGCTTTTACACGGGGGAGCAGTACTTC. It translates to CASRDPCFYTGEQYF.

V and J are TRBV9 and TRBJ2-2, with 7 nucleotides matching TRBD2. In germline, CDR1 is SGDLS, CDR2 YYNGEE. The V segment lost 1 base and the J segment 6 bases; nucleotides outside the gene matches: 6. This CDR3 is 15 amino acids long. The CDR3 coding sequence is TGTGCCAGCAGCGTAAGGCGGGAGACATCCGGGGAGCTGTTTTTT. This sequence encodes CASSVRRETSGELFF.

This rearrangement joins TRBV20-1 to TRBJ2-3; 9 nucleotides agree with TRBD2. V lost 2 bases, J lost 5 bases, and 11 bases stayed unmatched. Germline CDR1 is DFQATT and CDR2 is SNEGSKA (reference sequence). The CDR3 covers 16 residues. CDR3 sequence (DNA): TGCAGTGCTAGACCCCTCCTAGCGGGGCGGATAGATACGCAGTATTTT. The encoded protein is CSARPLLAGRIDTQYF.